This is a list of T cell receptor beta chains from one sample in a study of vaccination effects on CD4 cells after COVID-19. No antigen has been assigned to these receptors. Sequencing was performed with immunoSEQ multiplex PCR; in TCRdb, only in-frame clones are kept and a portion is missing. The sample records about 31,000 clones, over 70% being singletons. The sample in question was CD4+ T cells from PBMCs cultured with HCoV-229E spike peptides, obtained after COVID-19 vaccination. Source of these receptors: a human donor who received a COVID-19 vaccine. The CDR3 runs from the conserved cysteine through the conserved F or W.

J,V,length,CDR3
TRBJ1-4,TRBV4-1,14,CASSQRDRDEKLFF
TRBJ2-5,TRBV2,15,CASSATSGRTKTQYF
TRBJ1-5,TRBV2,14,CASSGGQGNQPQHF
TRBJ2-2,TRBV5-4,14,CASSFGGGSGELFF
TRBJ2-5,TRBV30,14,CAWNTQGRRETQYF
TRBJ1-5,TRBV18,16,CASSPGYGQTNQPQHF
TRBJ1-2,TRBV7-9,12,CASSLLLEGYTF
TRBJ2-7,TRBV27,14,CASSRSGTYYEQYF
TRBJ2-1,TRBV7-6,14,CASSLGQADNEQFF
TRBJ2-4,TRBV5-1,16,CASSSGGTSGRNIQYF
TRBJ1-4,TRBV19,15,CASRATGSTNEKLFF
TRBJ2-1,TRBV24-1,13,CATSTPGYNEQFF
TRBJ1-5,TRBV19,15,CASSIGDRVNQPQHF
TRBJ2-7,TRBV5-1,14,CASSLDAGTYEQYF
TRBJ1-5,TRBV7-8,16,CASSRDRQGLNQPQHF
TRBJ2-7,TRBV4-2,14,CASSHLGLAHEQYF
TRBJ2-3,TRBV5-1,16,CASSLSGTSSTDTQYF
TRBJ2-7,TRBV18,12,CASSPDRDEQYF
TRBJ1-2,TRBV6-5,13,CASRAQGLRGYTF
TRBJ2-2,TRBV19,18,CASSPLHTSERDTGELFF
TRBJ1-5,TRBV3-1/TRBV3-2,13,CASSEQGYQPQHF
TRBJ2-5,TRBV10-2,13,CASSASSWETQYF
TRBJ1-1,TRBV30,18,CAWRGQQGLRYSVTEAFF
TRBJ1-5,TRBV2,14,CASSGGSSYQPQHF
TRBJ2-5,TRBV6-5,12,CASSYSRETQYF
TRBJ1-4,TRBV19,16,CASTERRPGGGEKLFF
TRBJ2-6,TRBV5-8,16,CASSAGRISGANVLTF
TRBJ1-3,TRBV3-1/TRBV3-2,16,CASSQPDSNSGNTIYF
TRBJ2-1,TRBV3-1/TRBV3-2,13,CASSQNGGGEQFF
TRBJ2-1,TRBV23-1,14,CASRHRGIYNEQFF
TRBJ2-5,TRBV5-1,15,CASEQSGSVIETQYF
TRBJ2-3,TRBV7-8,16,CASRVTRTGRTDTQYF
TRBJ2-1,TRBV19,14,CASNIQGAYNEQFF
TRBJ2-5,TRBV6-5,12,CASQRWGETQYF
TRBJ2-3,TRBV27,11,CASSVRDTQYF
TRBJ2-5,TRBV7-9,15,CASSLGAGIQETQYF
TRBJ2-1,TRBV18,13,CASDPGQYNEQFF
TRBJ2-3,TRBV19,15,CASSRPGLGPDTQYF
TRBJ2-2,TRBV3-1/TRBV3-2,15,CASSQGGVNTGELFF
TRBJ2-7,TRBV3-1/TRBV3-2,11,CASSRGYEQYF
TRBJ1-5,TRBV12-3/TRBV12-4,13,CASSQQSGQPQHF
TRBJ2-1,TRBV7-9,15,CASSLALVRNNEQFF